Shown below are 24 T cell receptor beta chains from a single sample sequenced in a study of regulatory T cells in long-lasting Graves disease. Through Arm-PCR of CDR3 regions and iRepertoire HTBI primers, TCR beta libraries were built. In TCRdb, the multiplex PCR reads were re-called with MiXCR into one record per CDR3 protein. The sample yields around 500,000 distinct CDR3 sequences, about 16% seen once. Indicated time point: newly diagnosed GD, antithyroid drugs for less than 3 months. Following extraction of RNA from PBMCs, that RNA was used to make the TCR library. These data also featured in a second study, about T cells in Graves' hyperthyroidism and ophthalmopathy.

The starting material was peripheral blood mononuclear cells (PBMCs), obtained at new diagnosis, from a patient treated with antithyroid drugs. Receptors were obtained from a woman aged 35-60 years with Graves disease.

This clonotype came up many times. V usage is TRBV20-1 and J usage is TRBJ2-1; D ambiguous. The length of the CDR3 is 12 residues. CDR1 and CDR2 from the germline V gene are DFQATT and SNEGSKA (reference sequence). V lost 5 bases and J lost 6, with 11 bases in between. CDR3 nucleotides: TGCAGTGCTCCTAGGTTAGGCAATGAGCAGTTCTTC. Translated: CSAPRLGNEQFF.

The sample holds a few counts of this clonotype. This sequence joins TRBV18 and TRBJ1-3; D uncertain. Per the germline V gene, CDR1 is KGHSH and CDR2 is LQKENI. The CDR3 is 16 residues long. V was trimmed by 4 bases and J by 0 bases, leaving 13 bases between them. Here the CDR3 reads CASSLNSQTSGNTIYF. CDR3 coding DNA: TGTGCCAGCTCACTAAACTCACAGACCTCTGGAAACACCATATATTTT.

The genes are TRBV5-1 and TRBJ1-2; D is ambiguous. The CDR3 runs to 17 residues. The germline V gene encodes CDR1 SGHRS and CDR2 YFSETQ. Trimming took off 2 bases at V and 0 bases at J, with 17 bases between the two ends. The CDR3 bases are TGCGCCAGCAGCTTCTCCCCTGGCGGGGAGACTAACTATGGCTACACCTTC. Residues: CASSFSPGGETNYGYTF.

This clonotype occurred many times. The V and J genes are TRBV28 and TRBJ2-3, with D perhaps TRBD1 or TRBD2 (5 bases each). Germline-derived CDR1 and CDR2 are MDHEN and SYDVKM. The CDR3 loop spans 14 amino acids. The V end was cut by 2 bases, the J end by 5 bases, with 11 bases between. The CDR3 region has the DNA TGTGCCAGCAGTTTACCAGGGAGTGGAGATACGCAGTATTTT. This gives the protein CASSLPGSGDTQYF.

CDR3 residues: CASSSPEGGGYTF. The CDR3 nucleotides are TGTGCCAGCAGCTCCCCAGAGGGGGGTGGCTACACCTTC. The V gene is TRBV11-2, the J gene TRBJ1-2; TRBD1 is a possible D gene (6 bases). The CDR3 totals 13 residues. V dropped 4 bases and J dropped 7 bases, with 13 bases sitting between them. Germline CDR1 reads SGHAT; CDR2 reads FQNNGV.

The chain links TRBV4-1 to TRBJ1-5; D may be TRBD1 (6 bases). The V gene's germline CDR1 is MGHRA and CDR2 YSYEKL. This CDR3 spans 17 amino acids. The V and J ends lost 0 bases and 0 bases respectively, with 12 bases between them. The CDR3 DNA sequence: TGCGCCAGCAGCCAAGAAGGGGGAGGGAATAGCAATCAGCCCCAGCATTTT. It specifies CASSQEGGGNSNQPQHF.

In its sample, this clonotype was seen many times. The rearrangement uses TRBV5-1 and TRBJ1-1; weak D call: TRBD1 (5 bases). Germline V lookup: CDR1 SGHRS, CDR2 YFSETQ. Trimming cost V 4 bases and J 1 base, with 14 bases left between them. The CDR3 totals 15 residues. The CDR3, as DNA: TGCGCCAGCAGCCCGCCGGGGCACCCGAACACTGAAGCTTTCTTT. Protein product: CASSPPGHPNTEAFF. The variable domain in full, with the rest retrieved from reference TRBV5-1 and TRBJ1-1, is KAGVTQTPRYLIKTRGQQVTLSCSPISGHRSVSWYQQTPGQGLQFLFEYFSETQRNKGNFPGRFSGRQFSNSRSEMNVSTLELGDSALYLCASSPPGHPNTEAFFGQGTRLTVV.

This clonotype has only a few counts. V usage is TRBV19 and J usage is TRBJ2-1, with no clear D. V lost 4 bases and J lost 7, with 5 bases in between. Looked up from germline, CDR1 is LNHDA and CDR2 is SQIVND (reference sequence). This CDR3 comprises 11 residues. CDR3 in DNA: TGTGCCAGTAGTACATGGAATGAGCAGTTCTTC. This gives the protein CASSTWNEQFF. The variable domain in full, with the rest retrieved from reference TRBV19 and TRBJ2-1, is DGGITQSPKYLFRKEGQNVTLSCEQNLNHDAMYWYRQDPGQGLRLIYYSQIVNDFQKGDIAEGYSVSREKKESFPLTVTSAQKNPTAFYLCASSTWNEQFFGPGTRLTVL.

V usage is TRBV3-1 and J usage is TRBJ2-7; 8 bases align to TRBD1. The V gene's germline CDR1 is LGHDT and CDR2 YNNKEL (reference sequence). The CDR3 consists of 15 residues. V shed 5 bases and J 0 bases; nucleotides not matched to a gene: 6. The CDR3, as DNA: TGTGCCAGCAGCACTGGGACAGGCCACTCCTACGAGCAGTACTTC. It specifies CASSTGTGHSYEQYF.

This clonotype has at least ten counts. The chain couples TRBV5-1 to TRBJ1-2; D is ambiguous. CDR1 is SGHRS, CDR2 YFSETQ, per germline. Trimming cost V 0 bases and J 8 bases, with 14 bases left between them. This CDR3 is built from 14 residues. CDR3 loop: CASSLGTFIEGYTF. DNA of the CDR3: TGCGCCAGCAGCTTGGGGACCTTTATCGAAGGCTACACCTTC.

The V and J genes are TRBV24-1 and TRBJ2-1; 14 bases are shared with TRBD2. The V and J ends lost 2 bases and 9 bases, in that order; junction bases with no gene match: 11. CDR1 and CDR2 from the germline V gene are KGHDR and SFDVKD. The CDR3 is 18 residues long. CDR3 loop: CATSDSPPGTSGSSEQFF. CDR3 coding DNA: TGTGCCACCAGTGATTCCCCCCCCGGGACTAGCGGGAGCAGTGAGCAGTTCTTC.

This clonotype was seen ten or more times. This chain joins TRBV2 and TRBJ2-3, with TRBD1 identical over 12 bases. This CDR3 comprises 15 residues. Germline V gives CDR1 SNHLY, CDR2 FYNNEI. V lost 8 bases, J lost 6 bases, and 9 bases stayed unmatched. The CDR3 region is CASAGTGGEGDTQYF. CDR3 nucleotide sequence: TGTGCCAGCGCCGGGACAGGGGGCGAAGGTGATACGCAGTATTTT.

This clonotype came up many times. CDR3 DNA sequence: TGTGCCAGCAGCTTAAGGGGCCCTAATGAAAAACTGTTTTTT. Translation: CASSLRGPNEKLFF. This rearrangement joins TRBV11-2 to TRBJ1-4, with D tentatively TRBD1 (5 bases). This CDR3 is 14 amino acids long. Germline loops: CDR1 SGHAT, CDR2 FQNNGV. V was pared by 2 bases and J by 3 bases, with 7 bases between. The full variable domain, completed using reference TRBV11-2 and TRBJ1-4, is EAGVAQSPRYKIIEKRQSVAFWCNPISGHATLYWYQQILGQGPKLLIQFQNNGVVDDSQLPKDRFSAERLKGVDSTLKIQPAKLEDSAVYLCASSLRGPNEKLFFGSGTQLSVL.

The gene calls are TRBV7-9 and TRBJ1-3; 7 bases agree with TRBD1. The CDR3 has 16 residues. V lost 5 bases to trimming and J lost 2 bases; unmatched junction nucleotides: 9. CDR1 and CDR2 (germline): SEHNR, FQNEAQ (reference sequence). The CDR3 here is CASSPETGLAGNTIYF. CDR3 DNA: TGTGCCAGCAGCCCCGAGACAGGGTTGGCTGGAAACACCATATATTTT.

This clonotype was seen at least ten times. The chain joins TRBV30 to TRBJ1-6; D remains ambiguous. This CDR3 is built from 14 residues. The germline gives CDR1 GTSNPN, CDR2 SVGIG (reference sequence). V was cut by 3 bases and J by 7 bases, with 13 bases left in between. Here the CDR3 reads CAWRKRAFNSPLHF. CDR3 nucleotide sequence: TGTGCCTGGAGGAAGCGGGCATTCAATTCACCCCTCCACTTT.

This rearrangement joins TRBV5-5 to TRBJ1-2; possible D gene TRBD1, 5 bases. The CDR3 contains 12 residues. Between the trimmed V and J ends, which lost 3 bases and 8 bases, there was a span of 11 bases. Germline values: CDR1 SGHKS, CDR2 YYEKEE (reference sequence). The CDR3: CASSSYSGGYTF. CDR3 sequence (DNA): TGTGCCAGCAGCTCTTACTCAGGGGGCTACACCTTC.

At least ten counts were recorded for this clonotype. This chain uses TRBV13 with TRBJ1-1; 10 bases fit TRBD1. This CDR3 is built from 16 residues. CDR1 is PRHDT, CDR2 FYEKMQ, per germline (reference sequence). The V segment lost 5 bases and the J segment 4 bases; nucleotides outside the gene matches: 10. The CDR3 nucleotides are TGTGCCAGCAGCCCGTGGGACAGGGGTAGTGCCACTGAAGCTTTCTTT. Translating gives CASSPWDRGSATEAFF.

This clonotype was seen only a few times. This chain connects TRBV7-9 to TRBJ1-1, with D maybe TRBD1 (6 bases). Germline CDR1 and CDR2: SEHNR and FQNEAQ (reference sequence). CDR3 length: 17 residues. With 3 bases removed from V and 3 bases from J, the gap between germline ends came to 20 bases. CDR3: CASSFKGGGPGYTEAFF. CDR3 nucleotides: TGTGCCAGCAGCTTTAAGGGGGGGGGCCCGGGGTACACTGAAGCTTTCTTT. Together with reference TRBV7-9 and TRBJ1-1, the CDR3 gives the full variable domain: DTGVSQNPRHKITKRGQNVTFRCDPISEHNRLYWYRQTLGQGPEFLTYFQNEAQLEKSRLLSDRFSAERPKGSFSTLEIQRTEQGDSAMYLCASSFKGGGPGYTEAFFGQGTRLTVV.

This clonotype was seen many times. The gene calls are TRBV10-2 and TRBJ1-5; D is ambiguous. This CDR3 comprises 12 residues. V lost 2 bases and J lost 9, with 8 bases in between. Germline V gene lookup returns CDR1 WSHSY and CDR2 SAAADI. The CDR3 DNA is TGCGCCAGCAGTGAGGCCCAAGGGCCCCAGCATTTT. This gives the protein CASSEAQGPQHF.

A few counts support this clonotype. The chain links TRBV2 to TRBJ2-5, with D unclear. The ends were cut back, 5 bases at V and 0 bases at J, with 7 bases in the middle. Germline CDR1 and CDR2: SNHLY and FYNNEI. This CDR3 is 13 amino acids long. CDR3 amino acids: CASSKAYQETQYF. The CDR3 DNA is TGTGCCAGCAGTAAGGCATACCAAGAGACCCAGTACTTC.

At least ten counts were recorded for this clonotype. The J gene is TRBJ2-7, the V gene TRBV27; 8 bases align to TRBD1. Per the germline V gene, CDR1 is MNHEY and CDR2 is SMNVEV (reference sequence). The CDR3 has 12 residues. V trimming: 5 bases; J trimming: 4 bases; junction bases outside the gene matches: 1. The CDR3 sequence: CASSRQGYEQYF. CDR3 bases: TGTGCCAGCAGTCGACAGGGGTACGAGCAGTACTTC.

The chain joins TRBV3-1 to TRBJ2-5; D tentatively fits TRBD1 or TRBD2 (6 bases each). Germline CDR1 reads LGHDT; CDR2 reads YNNKEL (reference sequence). Deletions cut 4 bases from V and 1 base from J, with 22 bases between. The CDR3 extends over 18 amino acids. CDR3 nucleotides: TGTGCCAGCAGCCCTTACGCCTGGGGGGCGCCTACCCAAGAGACCCAGTACTTC. Translated, it gives CASSPYAWGAPTQETQYF.

The CDR3 loop is CASGLPLQGKDYGYTF. CDR3 DNA: TGTGCCAGCGGCCTCCCCCTCCAGGGTAAAGACTATGGCTACACCTTC. The chain joins TRBV28 to TRBJ1-2, with D perhaps TRBD1 (5 bases). This CDR3 spans 16 amino acids. The V end lost 8 bases, the J end lost 3 bases, and 22 bases lay between the germline ends. Germline V gives CDR1 MDHEN, CDR2 SYDVKM.

This clonotype was seen once. This rearrangement joins TRBV27 to TRBJ2-1; D not certain. The CDR3 runs to 9 residues. Germline-derived CDR1 and CDR2 are MNHEY and SMNVEV (reference sequence). Trimming took 9 bases from V and 9 from J, leaving 6 bases between them. CDR3 in DNA: TGTGCCAGAATACGTGAGCAGTTCTTC. It codes for CARIREQFF.